This TCR beta chain was sequenced for a study of cytomegalovirus exposure and HLA in healthy donors. Both 60 Vbeta primers and 13 Jbeta primers went into the PCR. The repertoire was sequenced with immunoSEQ multiplex PCR; TCRdb's copy has only in-frame clones and lacks some. Recorded here are about 200,000 clones; the top ten clones represent under 6.5%. CDR1 is WSHSY and CDR2 is SAAADI in the germline V gene. Trimming cost V 7 bases and J 3 bases; bases outside gene matches: 7. This CDR3 spans 15 amino acids. Whole-study results and caveats: Later on, an analysis showed TCR association rates differing by HLA locus, with DRB1 the most and HLA-C the fewest. A few of the chains that were CMV-associated were confirmed in vitro to be specific for CMV antigens.

In the case of this clone: Its antigen is unknown.

The TCR comes from a man aged 25 to 40 in good health and CMV-seronegative. The chain uses TRBV10-2 and TRBJ2-7; the match to TRBD2 covers 12 bases. The specimen was PBMCs. CDR3 nucleotides: TGCGCCAGCAAACAAACTAGCGGGAGGAACTACGAGCAGTACTTC. Translation: CASKQTSGRNYEQYF.